Listed below are T cell receptor beta chains from one sample, sequenced in a study of T-cell memory formation after mild COVID-19. TCRdb independently ran MiXCR on the 5' RACE reads; one entry per CDR3 protein. Of 400,000 or so distinct CDR3 sequences in the sample, 20% to 25% were seen once. The specimen sequenced was PBMCs or a T cell subset sorted from them (not recorded which). All receptors come from an adult woman who had mild COVID-19 (a few samples of this study predate the infection). Cell type and time point are not known. CDR3s include the opening cysteine and the closing phenylalanine or tryptophan. The D gene is left open where the match is weak. Not every row has a clone size; where given, it reads once, few, many or a size class.

j_call	clone_size	d_call	v_call	cdr3_aa	cdr3_nt
TRBJ1-5	few	NA	TRBV30	CAWNTGNQPQHF	TGTGCCTGGAACACAGGGAATCAGCCCCAGCATTTT
TRBJ2-5	NA	TRBD2	TRBV19	CASRPSGGARETQYF	TGTGCCAGCCGCCCAAGCGGGGGGGCGCGAGAGACCCAGTACTTC
TRBJ2-3	NA	TRBD1	TRBV7-2	CASSWGQGSTDTQYF	TGTGCCAGCAGCTGGGGACAGGGAAGCACAGATACGCAGTATTTT
TRBJ2-2	NA	NA	TRBV20-1	CSARRLLTGELFF	TGCAGTGCTAGAAGGCTACTCACCGGGGAGCTGTTTTTT
TRBJ1-6	few	NA	TRBV4-2	CASSQDRGSGSPLHF	TGTGCCAGCAGCCAAGATAGAGGGAGCGGTTCACCCCTCCACTTT
TRBJ2-1	many	NA	TRBV12-3/TRBV12-4	CASSLLAGEQFF	TGTGCCAGCAGTTTATTGGCGGGGGAGCAGTTCTTC
TRBJ2-5	few	NA	TRBV7-2	CASSRIQGAETQYF	TGTGCCAGCAGCCGTATACAGGGAGCAGAGACCCAGTACTTC
TRBJ2-5	few	NA	TRBV2	CASSVGVETQYF	TGTGCCAGCAGTGTGGGAGTGGAGACCCAGTACTTC
TRBJ2-3	few	TRBD1	TRBV5-1	CASRKDRIDTDTQYF	TGCGCCAGCAGAAAGGACAGGATAGACACAGATACGCAGTATTTT
TRBJ2-1	NA	TRBD1	TRBV24-1	CATSDLITGGDEQFF	TGTGCCACCAGTGATTTGATTACAGGGGGCGATGAGCAGTTCTTC
TRBJ2-1	many	NA	TRBV18	CASSPNGADEQFF	TGTGCCAGCTCACCTAACGGGGCGGATGAGCAGTTCTTC
TRBJ2-2	NA	NA	TRBV7-3	CASSTRDFQMGTGELFF	TGTGCCAGCAGCACCCGGGACTTCCAAATGGGGACCGGGGAGCTGTTTTTT
TRBJ2-3	few	TRBD2	TRBV18	CASSPRLAVESGTDTQYF	TGTGCCAGCTCACCGAGACTAGCGGTTGAATCGGGCACAGATACGCAGTATTTT
TRBJ2-5	few	NA	TRBV7-8	CASSLVYRETQYF	TGTGCCAGCAGCTTAGTTTATAGAGAGACCCAGTACTTC
TRBJ1-1	NA	NA	TRBV5-1	CASSSYNSLLLNTEAFF	TGCGCCAGCAGCTCATACAACAGTCTTCTTTTGAACACTGAAGCTTTCTTT
TRBJ1-1	NA	TRBD1	TRBV4-2	CASSPRPSPGQLNTEAFF	TGTGCCAGCAGCCCCCGACCAAGTCCGGGACAGTTGAACACTGAAGCTTTCTTT